The clone carrying this TCR beta chain was seen a few times. Its antigen remains unidentified. TCRdb re-called the reads through MiXCR, storing one row per CDR3 protein. This table has about 770,000 distinct CDR3 sequences, 29% appearing once. The data belong to a study of T cell repertoires in cytomegalovirus infection. Overall study: Public TCR beta signatures were indicative of both CMV infection and a matching HLA type.

V lost 5 bases to trimming and J lost 4 bases; unmatched junction nucleotides: 6. The CDR3 has 15 amino acids. Germline CDR1 PRHDT, CDR2 FYEKMQ (reference sequence). Study results and limitations: In two of eight donors, the top clonotype was HLA-C-restricted CMV-specific.

The chain combines TRBV13 with TRBJ2-7, with 12 bases matching TRBD2. The TCR sequence derives from a human donor in good health (CMV status not recorded). Some clones in this sample may be carry-over from other donors' samples. The starting material was cultured CD8+ T cells from PBMCs, obtained from culture after CMV antigen stimulation. CDR3 coding DNA: TGTGCCAGCAGCGGCCCTGGACTAGCGGGGTACGAGCAGTACTTC. Its protein is CASSGPGLAGYEQYF.